The source of this T cell receptor beta chain is a study of beta chain features in type 1 diabetes. This clone was observed a handful of times. Antigen: not known. The length of the CDR3 is 14 residues. In germline, CDR1 is MGHDK, CDR2 SYGVNS. V was pared by 5 bases and J by 6 bases, with 5 bases of the junction left unmatched. Sorted CD4+ subsets: naive, central memory, regulatory, stem cell-like memory (CD45RO/CCR7/CD25/CD127/CD95/CD27 panel). Study outcomes and limitations: The cDNA sequencing approach could over-represent high-TCR-expressing cells. Insertions were fewer and deletions more numerous at VDJ junctions in type 1 diabetes patients. Moderate yet significant TCRB CDR3 shortening was seen in Type 1 diabetes patients in all four CD4+ subsets.

The study reverse transcribed the entire isolated RNA, so it sequenced expressed TCRB transcripts. Assay used: immunoSEQ multiplex PCR; TCRdb lists only in-frame clones, some missing. The sample shows hundreds of thousands of clones, about 10% of them seen only once. The specimen was naive CD4+ T cells from blood. This sequence was found in a woman aged 18 to 35 in good health. The chain carries TRBV25-1 and TRBJ1-5, with 9 bases lining up with TRBD1. DNA for the CDR3: TGTGCCAGCAGTCATACAGGGGGCTCTCAGCCCCAGCATTTT. Its protein product is CASSHTGGSQPQHF. Combining the CDR3 with reference TRBV25-1 and TRBJ1-5 gives the whole variable domain EADIYQTPRYLVIGTGKKITLECSQTMGHDKMYWYQQDPGMELHLIHYSYGVNSTEKGDLSSESTVSRIRTEHFPLTLESARPSHTSQYLCASSHTGGSQPQHFGDGTRLSIL.